These 2 T cell receptor beta chains were sequenced from one sample in a study of blood T cells in healthy people across ages. It was with a sample-barcoded 5' primer and a J-beta primer mix that a second PCR of about 6 to 12 cycles was run. TCRdb re-called the 5' RACE reads through MiXCR, storing one row per CDR3 protein. Among about 650,000 distinct CDR3 sequences listed, about 30% were seen once. The specimen sequenced was blood. The source of these receptors is a woman of 80 years or more in good health.

The table lists this clonotype with a count of one. One end of the junction is discordant with germline, which a read error may explain. This sequence joins TRBV25-1 and TRBJ2-5, with 8 bases identical to TRBD1. The CDR3 is 16 residues long. CDR1 and CDR2 (germline): MGHDK, SYGVNS. CDR3 sequence reads: CASSDPGQAVEEIQYF. Written as DNA, the CDR3 is TGTGCCAGCAGTGACCCGGGACAGGCGGTTGAAGAGATCCAGTACTTC.

The CDR3 nucleotides read TGTGCCAGCAAGTTATACGAGCAGTACTTC. Its translation is CASKLYEQYF. The rearrangement uses TRBV28 and TRBJ2-7; D is ambiguous. CDR1 MDHEN and CDR2 SYDVKM come from the germline V gene. This CDR3 region has 10 residues. V lost 7 bases and J 4 bases, leaving 5 bases between the germline ends.